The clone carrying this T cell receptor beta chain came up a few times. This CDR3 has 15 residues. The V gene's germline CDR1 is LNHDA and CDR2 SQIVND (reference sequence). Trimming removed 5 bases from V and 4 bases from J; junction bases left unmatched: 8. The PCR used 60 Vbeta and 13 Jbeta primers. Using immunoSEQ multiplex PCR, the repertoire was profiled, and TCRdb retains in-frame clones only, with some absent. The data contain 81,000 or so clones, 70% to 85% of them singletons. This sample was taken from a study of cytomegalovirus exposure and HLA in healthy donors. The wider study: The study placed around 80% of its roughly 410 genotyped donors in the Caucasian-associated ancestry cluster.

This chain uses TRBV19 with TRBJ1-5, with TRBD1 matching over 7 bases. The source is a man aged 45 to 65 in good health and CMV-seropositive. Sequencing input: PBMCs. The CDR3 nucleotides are TGTGCCAGTAGTCCACCCGGGACAGCTAATCAGCCCCAGCATTTT. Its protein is CASSPPGTANQPQHF.